The clone carrying this TCR beta chain was observed at least ten times. The sample originates from a study of T cells in Graves' hyperthyroidism and ophthalmopathy. From RNA transcripts, TCR beta CDR3 regions were amplified. Researchers ran a first-round RT-PCR on the TCR CDR3 using the HTBI primer set. In TCRdb, the multiplex PCR reads were re-called with MiXCR into one record per CDR3 protein. The repertoire has almost 600,000 distinct CDR3 sequences, approximately 15% of them found once; the top ten carry 5.8%. The CDR3 is made up of 15 amino acids. Looked up from germline, CDR1 is KGHSH and CDR2 is LQKENI. Trimming took off 1 base at V and 9 bases at J, with 16 bases between the two ends.

The chain couples TRBV18 to TRBJ1-5, with a possible D match to TRBD1 (5 bases). This TCR derives from a woman between 25 and 40 years old with Graves' hyperthyroidism that later progressed to Graves' ophthalmopathy. Sequenced input: blood. The CDR3 DNA sequence: TGTGCCAGCTCACCACAAGGGACGGCCTCGGGGCCCCAGCATTTT. Its protein is CASSPQGTASGPQHF.